The rows below give T cell receptor beta chains drawn from one sample of a study of T cell responses to AZD1222 COVID-19 vaccine. TCRdb's table, derived via immunoSEQ multiplex PCR, lists solely in-frame clones and lacks some. The data show approximately 140,000 clones, 75% to 95% seen once. This specimen consisted of peripheral blood, obtained on day 0 of AZD1222 vaccination. The receptor source for this set is an adult in good health. CDR3s include the opening cysteine and the closing phenylalanine or tryptophan.

V gene	J gene	CDR3 protein
TRBV13	TRBJ1-1	CASSSPNTEAFF
TRBV28	TRBJ1-1	CASSLGRVPTEAFF
TRBV5-1	TRBJ1-1	CASSVGQRMNTEAFF
TRBV27	TRBJ2-2	CASSLVLAGGQELFF
TRBV4-1	TRBJ2-7	CASSPRNSISYEQYF
TRBV7-9	TRBJ1-1	CASSSDRGQEETEAFF
TRBV19	TRBJ2-3	CASSIMSSGDTQYF
TRBV24-1	TRBJ1-2	CATSDSTYGFDIGYTF
TRBV19	TRBJ1-6	CASTPGNNSPLHF
TRBV2	TRBJ1-5	CASSEERGSDQPQHF
TRBV27	TRBJ1-2	CASRDTGDYGYTF
TRBV30	TRBJ2-5	CAWKGSQETQYF
TRBV10-3	TRBJ2-1	CATMDRGHEQFF
TRBV13	TRBJ1-4	CASSLGSGPYNEKLFF
TRBV28	TRBJ2-7	CASSSFLRQKYEQYF
TRBV5-1	TRBJ1-1	CASSLESGGTEAFF
TRBV6-5	TRBJ1-5	CASSWAANQPQHF
TRBV6-5	TRBJ1-5	CASADNSNQPQHF
TRBV11-3	TRBJ2-6	CASSHSRSGANVLTF
TRBV7-2	TRBJ1-1	CASSLGGAGNTEAFF
TRBV2	TRBJ2-1	CASSDPRTRSYNEQFF
TRBV5-1	TRBJ1-3	CASSPGGSGNTIYF
TRBV5-1	TRBJ1-1	CASSSGQGASTEAFF
TRBV3-1/TRBV3-2	TRBJ1-4	CASSQGVLANEKLFF
TRBV6-1	TRBJ2-5	CASSESVGGETQYF
TRBV4-2	TRBJ2-7	CASSRFAGTGYEQYF
TRBV7-2	TRBJ1-1	CASSLEAGIIGTEAFF
TRBV6-6	TRBJ2-7	CASSLGDPAGEQYF
TRBV11-2	TRBJ1-1	CASSFRGVAQQDTEAFF
TRBV30	TRBJ1-2	CAWSEDRGLGYTF
TRBV5-1	TRBJ1-4	CASSLEGGFNEKLFF
TRBV5-4	TRBJ2-1	CASSLGAGYNEQFF
TRBV5-4	TRBJ2-7	CASSAAGLRADEQYF